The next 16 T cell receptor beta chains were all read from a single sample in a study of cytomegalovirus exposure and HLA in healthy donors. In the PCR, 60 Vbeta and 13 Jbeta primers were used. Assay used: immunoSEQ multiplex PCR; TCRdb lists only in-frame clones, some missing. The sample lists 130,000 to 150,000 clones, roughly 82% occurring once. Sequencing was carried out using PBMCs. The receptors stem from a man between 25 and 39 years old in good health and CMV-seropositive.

CDR3 nucleotide sequence: TGTGCCAGCAGCTTAGAAGGGGATCAGCCCCAGCATTTT. It translates to CASSLEGDQPQHF. This chain joins TRBV7-2 and TRBJ1-5; maybe TRBD1 (5 bases). The V end was cut by 1 base, the J end by 5 bases, with 6 bases between. Germline CDR1 is SGHTA and CDR2 is FQGNSA. The CDR3 has 13 residues.

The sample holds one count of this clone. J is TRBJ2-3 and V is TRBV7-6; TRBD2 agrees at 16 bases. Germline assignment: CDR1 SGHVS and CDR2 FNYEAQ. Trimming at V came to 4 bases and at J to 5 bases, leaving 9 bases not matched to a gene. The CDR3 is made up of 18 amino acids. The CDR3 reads CASSSGLAGGPSLDTQYF. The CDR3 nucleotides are TGTGCCAGCAGCTCGGGACTAGCGGGAGGGCCCTCCTTAGATACGCAGTATTTT.

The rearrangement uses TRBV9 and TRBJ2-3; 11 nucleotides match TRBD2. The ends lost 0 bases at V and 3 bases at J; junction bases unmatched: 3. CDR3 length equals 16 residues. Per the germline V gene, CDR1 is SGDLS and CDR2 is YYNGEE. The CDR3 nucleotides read TGTGCCAGCAGCGTAGCCTGGACTAGCGGGACAGATACGCAGTATTTT. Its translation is CASSVAWTSGTDTQYF.

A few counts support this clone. DNA of the CDR3: TGTGCCAGCAGGCGGCGAGCGGGAGGGCCGGGAGAGCAGTACTTC. Translation: CASRRRAGGPGEQYF. The J gene is TRBJ2-7, the V gene TRBV27; 10 bases fit TRBD2. The V and J ends lost 6 bases and 7 bases, in that order; junction bases with no gene match: 12. Germline CDR1 is MNHEY and CDR2 is SMNVEV (reference sequence). The CDR3 totals 15 residues.

The CDR3 reads CASSPRPGTSVYEQYF. In nucleotides, the CDR3 is TGTGCCAGCAGCCCACGTCCGGGTACTAGCGTCTACGAGCAGTACTTC. The chain carries TRBV7-6 and TRBJ2-7, with 7 nucleotides matching TRBD2. CDR1 SGHVS and CDR2 FNYEAQ come from the germline V gene. V was clipped by 5 bases and J by 3 bases; unmatched bases: 13. The CDR3 is 16 amino acids.

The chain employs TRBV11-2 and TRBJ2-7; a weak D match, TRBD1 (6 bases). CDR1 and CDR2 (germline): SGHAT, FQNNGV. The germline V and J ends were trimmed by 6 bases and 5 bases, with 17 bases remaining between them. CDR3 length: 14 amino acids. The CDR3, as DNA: TGTGCCAGCAGTTGGGTCAGTAAGGGGGACGAGCAGTACTTC. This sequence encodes CASSWVSKGDEQYF.

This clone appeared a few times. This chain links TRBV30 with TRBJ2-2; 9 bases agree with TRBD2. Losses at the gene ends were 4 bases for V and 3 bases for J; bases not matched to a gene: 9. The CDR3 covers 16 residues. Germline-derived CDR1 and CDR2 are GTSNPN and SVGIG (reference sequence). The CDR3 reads CAWKRRGGLYTGELFF. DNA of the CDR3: TGTGCCTGGAAACGGCGGGGGGGGCTTTACACCGGGGAGCTGTTTTTT. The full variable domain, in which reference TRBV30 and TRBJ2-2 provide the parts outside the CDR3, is SQTIHQWPATLVQPVGSPLSLECTVEGTSNPNLYWYRQAAGRGLQLLFYSVGIGQISSEVPQNLSASRPQDRQFILSSKKLLLSDSGFYLCAWKRRGGLYTGELFFGEGSRLTVL.

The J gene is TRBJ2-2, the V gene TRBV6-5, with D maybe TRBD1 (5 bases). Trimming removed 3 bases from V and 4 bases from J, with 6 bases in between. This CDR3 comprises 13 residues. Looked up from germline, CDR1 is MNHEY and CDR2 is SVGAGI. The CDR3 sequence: CASSYGATGELFF. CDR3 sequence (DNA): TGTGCCAGCAGTTATGGGGCCACCGGGGAGCTGTTTTTT.

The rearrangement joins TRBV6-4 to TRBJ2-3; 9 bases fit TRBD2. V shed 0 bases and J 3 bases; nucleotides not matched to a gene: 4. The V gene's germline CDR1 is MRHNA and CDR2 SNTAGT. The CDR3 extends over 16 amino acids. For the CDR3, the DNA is TGTGCCAGCAGTGACTCGGCGGGAGGGATAACAGATACGCAGTATTTT. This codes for CASSDSAGGITDTQYF.

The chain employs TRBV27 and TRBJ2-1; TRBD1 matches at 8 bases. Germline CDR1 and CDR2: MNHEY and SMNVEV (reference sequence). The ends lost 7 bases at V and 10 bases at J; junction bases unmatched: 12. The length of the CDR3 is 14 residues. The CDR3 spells CASTRDRRGEEQFF. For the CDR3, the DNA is TGTGCCAGCACCCGGGACAGGAGGGGGGAGGAGCAGTTCTTC.

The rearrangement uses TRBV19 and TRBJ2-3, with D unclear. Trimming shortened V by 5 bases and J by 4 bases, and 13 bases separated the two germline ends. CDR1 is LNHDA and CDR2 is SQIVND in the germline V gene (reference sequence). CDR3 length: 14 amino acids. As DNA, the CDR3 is TGTGCCAGTAGTTTGGGCGTAGAATCAGATACGCAGTATTTT. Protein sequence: CASSLGVESDTQYF.

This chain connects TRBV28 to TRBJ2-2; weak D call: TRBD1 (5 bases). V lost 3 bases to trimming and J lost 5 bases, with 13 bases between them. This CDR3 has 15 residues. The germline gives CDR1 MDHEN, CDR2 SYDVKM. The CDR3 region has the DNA TGTGCCAGCAGTTTTAACAGGCGAGGAACCGGGGAGCTGTTTTTT. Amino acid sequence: CASSFNRRGTGELFF.

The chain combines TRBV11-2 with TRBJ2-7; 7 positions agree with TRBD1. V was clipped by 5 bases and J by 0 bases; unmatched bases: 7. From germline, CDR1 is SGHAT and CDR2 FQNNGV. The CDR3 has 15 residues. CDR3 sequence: CASSGKQGISYEQYF. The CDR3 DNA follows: TGTGCCAGCAGCGGGAAACAGGGGATCTCCTACGAGCAGTACTTC. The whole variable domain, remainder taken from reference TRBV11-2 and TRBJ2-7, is EAGVAQSPRYKIIEKRQSVAFWCNPISGHATLYWYQQILGQGPKLLIQFQNNGVVDDSQLPKDRFSAERLKGVDSTLKIQPAKLEDSAVYLCASSGKQGISYEQYFGPGTRLTVT.

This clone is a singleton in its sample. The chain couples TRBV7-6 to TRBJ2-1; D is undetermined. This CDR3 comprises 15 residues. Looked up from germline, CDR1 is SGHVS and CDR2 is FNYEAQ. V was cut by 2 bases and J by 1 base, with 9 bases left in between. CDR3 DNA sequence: TGTGCCAGCAGCTTATGGAGCGAGTCCTACAATGAGCAGTTCTTC. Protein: CASSLWSESYNEQFF.

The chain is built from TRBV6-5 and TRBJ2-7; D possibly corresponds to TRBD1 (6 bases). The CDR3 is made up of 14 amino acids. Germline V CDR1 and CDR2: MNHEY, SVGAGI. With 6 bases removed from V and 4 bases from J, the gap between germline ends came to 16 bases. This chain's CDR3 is CASSMTGARYEQYF. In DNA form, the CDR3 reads TGTGCCAGCAGCATGACAGGAGCGCGGTACGAGCAGTACTTC.

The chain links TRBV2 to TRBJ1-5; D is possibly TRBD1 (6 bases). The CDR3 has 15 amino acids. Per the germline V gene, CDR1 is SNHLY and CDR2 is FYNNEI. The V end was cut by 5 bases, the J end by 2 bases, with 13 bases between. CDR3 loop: CASSTMDSRNQPQHF. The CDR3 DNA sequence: TGTGCCAGCAGTACTATGGACAGTCGCAATCAGCCCCAGCATTTT.